The next 20 T cell receptor beta chains were all read from a single sample in a study of T cells after yellow fever vaccination. TCRdb re-called the 5' RACE reads with MiXCR, one entry per CDR3 protein. This table has 350,000 to 550,000 distinct CDR3 sequences, around a sixth appearing once. Sequenced here: PBMCs, sampled before the yellow fever booster vaccination. The source is a man aged 18 to 29 who received the YFV17D yellow fever vaccine.

V gene TRBV20-1 combines with J gene TRBJ1-4; D is ambiguous. Germline lookup yields CDR1 DFQATT and CDR2 SNEGSKA (reference sequence). V lost 0 bases to trimming and J lost 0 bases, with 8 bases between them. This CDR3 has 15 residues. The CDR3 here is CSARDTEATNEKLFF. In DNA form, the CDR3 reads TGCAGTGCTAGAGACACAGAAGCAACTAATGAAAAACTGTTTTTT.

The gene calls are TRBV27 and TRBJ2-1; TRBD1 agrees at 8 bases. Germline V gene lookup returns CDR1 MNHEY and CDR2 SMNVEV (reference sequence). The CDR3 has 14 residues. Germline trimming cut 7 bases from V and 8 bases from J; bases unmatched to any gene: 10. The CDR3 spells CASTYGQGVDEQFF. In DNA form, the CDR3 reads TGTGCCAGCACCTACGGACAGGGAGTCGATGAGCAGTTCTTC.

The chain employs TRBV5-1 and TRBJ1-1, with a possible D match to TRBD1 (6 bases). Deletions cut 2 bases from V and 1 base from J, with 12 bases between. In germline, CDR1 is SGHRS, CDR2 YFSETQ. The CDR3 extends over 15 amino acids. CDR3 nucleotides: TGCGCCAGCAGCTTCGATGGGACATCGAACACTGAAGCTTTCTTT. Amino acids: CASSFDGTSNTEAFF.

This rearrangement joins TRBV2 to TRBJ1-6, with D unresolved. Germline V gene lookup returns CDR1 SNHLY and CDR2 FYNNEI. V lost 2 bases, J lost 10 bases, and 3 bases lay in between. This CDR3 has 11 amino acids. The CDR3 sequence: CASSEPSPLHF. CDR3 nucleotide sequence: TGTGCCAGCAGTGAACCGTCACCCCTCCACTTT.

This chain connects TRBV4-2 to TRBJ2-2; 9 bases agree with TRBD2. With 3 bases clipped from V and 1 base from J, the junction kept 3 bases outside the gene matches. Looked up from germline, CDR1 is LGHNA and CDR2 is YNFKEQ. The CDR3 length is 16 residues. The CDR3 here is CASSQRLAENTGELFF. CDR3 nucleotide sequence: TGTGCCAGCAGCCAGCGACTAGCGGAGAACACCGGGGAGCTGTTTTTT.

At least ten counts were recorded for this clonotype. The chain is built from TRBV20-1 and TRBJ2-1, with 8 positions matching TRBD1. The germline V gene encodes CDR1 DFQATT and CDR2 SNEGSKA (reference sequence). This CDR3 comprises 13 residues. The V and J ends lost 6 bases and 3 bases, in that order; junction bases with no gene match: 4. CDR3 residues: CSARTGLYNEQFF. In DNA, the CDR3 is TGCAGTGCGAGGACAGGGCTCTACAATGAGCAGTTCTTC.

This clonotype showed up just a few times. This chain uses TRBV6-6 with TRBJ2-2, with TRBD1 identical over 8 bases. CDR3 length equals 16 residues. V gave up 6 bases and J gave up 1 base; unmatched junction bases: 7. The germline V gene encodes CDR1 MNHNY and CDR2 SVGAGI (reference sequence). In nucleotides, the CDR3 is TGTGCCAGCAGCTCCGAGGGGACAGGGAACACCGGGGAGCTGTTTTTT. This translates into CASSSEGTGNTGELFF.

This clonotype was seen ten or more times. J is TRBJ2-1 and V is TRBV27; the match to TRBD2 covers 8 bases. Trimming cost V 11 bases and J 6 bases; bases outside gene matches: 12. CDR3 length: 14 amino acids. Germline CDR1 reads MNHEY; CDR2 reads SMNVEV (reference sequence). The CDR3 region is CAGSPGLGGNEQFF. CDR3 coding DNA: TGTGCCGGCTCCCCGGGACTAGGGGGCAATGAGCAGTTCTTC.

This rearrangement joins TRBV18 to TRBJ2-7; maybe TRBD2 (5 bases). V was trimmed by 1 base and J by 2 bases, leaving 9 bases between them. The CDR3 spans 14 residues. Per the germline V gene, CDR1 is KGHSH and CDR2 is LQKENI. For the CDR3, the DNA is TGTGCCAGCTCACCACTCGGGAACCCCTACGAGCAGTACTTC. Translation: CASSPLGNPYEQYF.

This clonotype was counted only a few times. The CDR3 bases are TGTGCCACCCGACAGGGGGACGGGGAGCTGTTTTTT. The encoded protein is CATRQGDGELFF. The chain joins TRBV12-3 or TRBV12-4 to TRBJ2-2; 9 bases align to TRBD1. V lost 10 bases, J lost 7 bases, and 4 bases stayed unmatched. The CDR3 runs 12 residues.

This clonotype was picked up a small number of times. This chain uses TRBV28 with TRBJ1-5; TRBD1 is a possible D gene (5 bases). Trimming left V 5 bases short and J 2 bases short, with 16 bases between. The CDR3 is 16 residues long. CDR1 and CDR2 from the germline V gene are MDHEN and SYDVKM. CDR3 residues: CASSHGGGDGNQPQHF. CDR3 bases: TGTGCCAGCAGTCATGGTGGGGGAGATGGCAATCAGCCCCAGCATTTT.

This clonotype occurred once. The chain joins TRBV20-1 to TRBJ2-4, with a tentative D call TRBD1 (6 bases). CDR3 size: 16 residues. CDR1 and CDR2 (germline): DFQATT, SNEGSKA (reference sequence). Trimming removed 0 bases at V and 6 bases at J, with 18 bases between. The CDR3 spells CSARDPLDRGSNIQYF. The CDR3 nucleotides are TGCAGTGCTAGAGATCCCCTGGACAGAGGTTCAAACATTCAGTACTTC.

The CDR3 sequence is CASSAEAGAGNEQFF. As DNA, the CDR3 is TGTGCCAGCTCAGCCGAAGCGGGGGCCGGCAATGAGCAGTTCTTC. V usage is TRBV18 and J usage is TRBJ2-1; TRBD2 matches at 8 bases. Unmatched junction bases numbered 9, after V lost 5 bases and J lost 6 bases. CDR1 and CDR2 (germline): KGHSH, LQKENI. The CDR3 consists of 15 residues.

The chain couples TRBV12-3 or TRBV12-4 to TRBJ2-3, with 7 bases fitting TRBD2. The CDR3 spans 14 residues. J was trimmed by 5 bases and V by 2 bases; bases with no gene match: 4. The DNA for the CDR3 is TGTGCCAGCAGTTTACGGCGGGGGATAGATACGCAGTATTTT. As protein: CASSLRRGIDTQYF.

V is TRBV25-1 and J is TRBJ1-2; D unresolved. In germline, CDR1 is MGHDK, CDR2 SYGVNS. The CDR3 has 13 residues. Trimming shortened V by 3 bases and J by 3 bases, and 8 bases separated the two germline ends. Here the CDR3 reads CASSDDLYYGYTF. The CDR3 nucleotides are TGTGCCAGCAGTGACGACTTGTACTATGGCTACACCTTC.

The chain has TRBV28 and TRBJ1-1; TRBD1 is a possible D gene (6 bases). From germline, CDR1 is MDHEN and CDR2 SYDVKM. This CDR3 region has 14 residues. Deletions cut 6 bases from V and 5 bases from J, with 16 bases between. The CDR3 DNA reads as TGTGCCAGCAGCCCCGGGGGGGCTTTAACTGAAGCTTTCTTT. Protein sequence: CASSPGGALTEAFF.

This clonotype was detected only a few times. The genes are TRBV12-3 or TRBV12-4 and TRBJ2-5; TRBD2 matches at 8 bases. Trimming cost V 7 bases and J 9 bases; bases outside gene matches: 13. The CDR3 is 14 amino acids. CDR3 coding DNA: TGTGCCAGCACTCCCAGCCAGCGGGGGATGGCCCAGTACTTC. It encodes CASTPSQRGMAQYF.

The genes are TRBV28 and TRBJ2-2, with TRBD1 as a possible D gene (6 bases). The germline V gene encodes CDR1 MDHEN and CDR2 SYDVKM. Trimming shortened V by 6 bases and J by 1 base, and 9 bases separated the two germline ends. CDR3 length: 14 amino acids. The CDR3 DNA reads as TGTGCCAGCAGGGAGACAGGGAACACCGGGGAGCTGTTTTTT. It is translated as CASRETGNTGELFF.

This clonotype was seen more than once but under ten times. The J gene is TRBJ2-1, the V gene TRBV20-1, with 7 nucleotides matching TRBD2. V was clipped by 0 bases and J by 3 bases; unmatched bases: 2. The CDR3 runs to 14 residues. Germline CDR1 reads DFQATT; CDR2 reads SNEGSKA (reference sequence). For the CDR3, the DNA is TGCAGTGCTAGAGAGCGGGGGAACTACAATGAGCAGTTCTTC. Translation gives CSARERGNYNEQFF.

The sample holds a few counts of this clonotype. CDR3 DNA: TGTGCCAGCAGCCCCGGTGGGGCCTATGAAAAACTGTTTTTT. Encoded protein: CASSPGGAYEKLFF. The J gene is TRBJ1-4, the V gene TRBV14; TRBD1 might be the D (5 bases). V lost 4 bases to trimming and J lost 6 bases, with 12 bases between them. The length of the CDR3 is 14 residues. Germline CDR1 SGHDN, CDR2 FVKESK.